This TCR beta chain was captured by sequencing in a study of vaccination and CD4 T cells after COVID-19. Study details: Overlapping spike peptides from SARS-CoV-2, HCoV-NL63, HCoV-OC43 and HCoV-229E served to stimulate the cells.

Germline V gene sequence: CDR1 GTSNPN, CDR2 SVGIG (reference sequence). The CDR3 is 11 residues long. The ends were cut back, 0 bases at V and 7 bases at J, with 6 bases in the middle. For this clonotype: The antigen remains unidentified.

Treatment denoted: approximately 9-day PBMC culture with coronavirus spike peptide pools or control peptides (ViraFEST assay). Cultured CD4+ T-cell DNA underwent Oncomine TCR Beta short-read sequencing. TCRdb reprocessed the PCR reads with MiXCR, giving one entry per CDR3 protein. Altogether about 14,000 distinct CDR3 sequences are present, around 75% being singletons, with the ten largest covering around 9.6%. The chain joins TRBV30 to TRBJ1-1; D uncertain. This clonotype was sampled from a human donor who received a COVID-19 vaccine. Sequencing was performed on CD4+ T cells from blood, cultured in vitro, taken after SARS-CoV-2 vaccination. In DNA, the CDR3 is TGTGCCTGGAGTGTTAAGGTTGAAGCTTTCTTT. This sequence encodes CAWSVKVEAFF. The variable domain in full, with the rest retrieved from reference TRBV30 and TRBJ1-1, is SQTIHQWPATLVQPVGSPLSLECTVEGTSNPNLYWYRQAAGRGLQLLFYSVGIGQISSEVPQNLSASRPQDRQFILSSKKLLLSDSGFYLCAWSVKVEAFFGQGTRLTVV.